Presented here are 24 T cell receptor beta chains from one specimen sequenced in a study of control samples from healthy donors and cancer patients. The table came from immunoSEQ multiplex PCR; TCRdb's copy has only in-frame clones and leaves some out. Of more than 150,000 clones in the sample, 92% were seen once. Material for sequencing was blood. The receptor source for this set is a woman aged 25 to 39 in good health.

The chain links TRBV6-1 to TRBJ1-1; the D is unclear. The CDR3 spans 14 residues. Germline assignment: CDR1 MNHNS and CDR2 SASEGT. The germline V and J ends were trimmed by 0 bases and 8 bases, with 13 bases remaining between them. The CDR3 bases are TGTGCCAGCAGTGAAGCCCGTCGGTCAGCCGAAGCTTTCTTT. It yields the protein CASSEARRSAEAFF.

The chain combines TRBV3-1 (or the pseudogene TRBV3-2) with TRBJ2-2; 9 bases align to TRBD2. After removal of 1 base from V and 0 bases from J, the junction contained 0 bases not matched to a gene. The CDR3 length is 16 residues. Germline V gene lookup returns CDR1 LGHDT and CDR2 YNNKEL (reference sequence). CDR3 sequence (DNA): TGTGCCAGCAGCCAAGGGACTAGCGCGAACACCGGGGAGCTGTTTTTT. Translating it yields CASSQGTSANTGELFF.

The chain uses TRBV5-8 and TRBJ2-7; D possibly matches TRBD1 or TRBD2 (6 bases each). CDR1 is SGHTS, CDR2 YDEGEE, per germline. V lost 4 bases and J 3 bases, leaving 17 bases between the germline ends. The CDR3 extends over 15 amino acids. This CDR3 is CASSLNRGLGYEQYF. The CDR3 nucleotides are TGTGCCAGCAGCCTGAATCGGGGGCTGGGCTACGAGCAGTACTTC.

The V and J genes are TRBV10-2 and TRBJ2-2; D could derive from TRBD1 or TRBD2 (5 bases each). Germline V gives CDR1 WSHSY, CDR2 SAAADI. The CDR3 covers 15 residues. Trimming took 11 bases from V and 6 from J, leaving 22 bases between them. The CDR3 region is CAGTSPGRGAGELFF. The CDR3 DNA reads TGCGCCGGGACCTCTCCTGGGAGAGGGGCCGGGGAGCTGTTTTTT.

V is TRBV28 and J is TRBJ1-6; weak D call: TRBD1 (6 bases). The CDR3 length is 15 residues. Germline loops: CDR1 MDHEN, CDR2 SYDVKM. V lost 3 bases and J 5 bases, leaving 11 bases between the germline ends. The CDR3 here is CASSFRTANNSPLHF. The CDR3 DNA is TGTGCCAGCAGTTTCCGGACAGCTAATAATTCACCCCTCCACTTT. The full variable domain, its missing parts supplied by reference TRBV28 and TRBJ1-6, is DVKVTQSSRYLVKRTGEKVFLECVQDMDHENMFWYRQDPGLGLRLIYFSYDVKMKEKGDIPEGYSVSREKKERFSLILESASTNQTSMYLCASSFRTANNSPLHFGNGTRLTVT.

The chain links TRBV2 to TRBJ2-3; 10 bases map to TRBD2. CDR1 SNHLY and CDR2 FYNNEI come from the germline V gene. J was trimmed by 6 bases and V by 2 bases; bases with no gene match: 5. CDR3 length: 15 amino acids. CDR3 coding DNA: TGTGCCAGCAGTGAACTAGCGGGGGCCCGGGATACGCAGTATTTT. This sequence encodes CASSELAGARDTQYF.

To note about this clone: One end of the junction does not line up with germline, which may come from a read error. The chain uses TRBV28 and TRBJ2-3; 9 bases map to TRBD1. There are 14 residues in the CDR3. Germline CDR1 and CDR2: MDHEN and SYDVKM. The chain's CDR3 is CATSPQGALDTQYF. CDR3 DNA: TGTGCCACCAGTCCACAGGGGGCATTAGATACGCAGTATTTT.

The chain recombines TRBV12-3 or TRBV12-4 with TRBJ1-1; D call uncertain. The V gene lost 6 bases and the J gene lost 6 bases, with 14 bases spanning the gap. The CDR3 covers 13 residues. CDR3 in amino acids: CASSRTLEAEAFF. The CDR3 bases are TGTGCCAGCAGCCGGACCCTTGAGGCTGAAGCTTTCTTT.

V and J are TRBV18 and TRBJ1-1, with D tentatively TRBD1 (5 bases). The length of the CDR3 is 12 residues. CDR1 and CDR2 (germline): KGHSH, LQKENI. The V end lost 2 bases, the J end lost 11 bases, and 12 bases lay between the germline ends. For the CDR3, the DNA is TGTGCCAGCTCACCAAGATCAGGGTTGGCTTTCTTT. Protein sequence: CASSPRSGLAFF.

J is TRBJ2-7 and V is TRBV7-3; the D gene is possibly TRBD1 (6 bases). The germline V gene encodes CDR1 SGHTA and CDR2 FQGTGA. The CDR3 consists of 14 residues. Trimming left V 5 bases short and J 2 bases short, with 13 bases between. Here the CDR3 reads CASSEQGQTYEQYF. As DNA, the CDR3 is TGTGCCAGCAGCGAACAGGGACAAACCTACGAGCAGTACTTC.

V usage is TRBV2 and J usage is TRBJ1-1; TRBD1 is a possible D gene (5 bases). This CDR3 contains 13 residues. The germline V gene has CDR1 SNHLY and CDR2 FYNNEI. Trimming shortened V by 4 bases and J by 4 bases, and 10 bases separated the two germline ends. The CDR3 nucleotides are TGTGCCAGCAGTGTTCAGGGAGCCACTGAAGCTTTCTTT. Translating gives CASSVQGATEAFF.

This chain joins TRBV5-6 and TRBJ2-3, with 11 nucleotides matching TRBD2. Per germline, CDR1 SGHDT and CDR2 YYEEEE. CDR3 length equals 16 residues. V shed 0 bases, J shed 4 bases, and the junction held 4 bases outside the gene matches. In nucleotides, the CDR3 is TGTGCCAGCAGCTTGGAGACTAGCGGGATTCCAGATACGCAGTATTTT. Protein product: CASSLETSGIPDTQYF.

The chain links TRBV10-1 to TRBJ2-7, with 7 bases matching TRBD1. V gave up 6 bases and J gave up 3 bases; unmatched junction bases: 8. Germline lookup yields CDR1 WNHNN and CDR2 SYGVQD (reference sequence). The CDR3 has 14 residues. This chain's CDR3 is CASSRTRDSYEQYF. The CDR3 bases are TGCGCCAGCAGCAGAACCCGGGACAGCTACGAGCAGTACTTC.

V usage is TRBV21-1 and J usage is TRBJ2-7; the tabulated D call, TRBD1, remains unverified against the DNA. TRBV21-1 is marked as a pseudogene. This CDR3 has 16 residues. The CDR3 is CASEINPGTGVYEQYF. In nucleotides, the CDR3 is TGTGCCAGCGAAATTAACCCCGGGACAGGGGTTTACGAGCAGTACTTC.

The chain uses TRBV19 and TRBJ2-2; D possibly corresponds to TRBD1 (6 bases). CDR1 LNHDA and CDR2 SQIVND come from the germline V gene (reference sequence). This CDR3 has 13 amino acids. Trimming removed 4 bases at V and 6 bases at J, with 9 bases between. The CDR3 loop is CASSRGRPGELFF. CDR3 DNA: TGTGCCAGTAGTAGGGGGCGCCCCGGGGAGCTGTTTTTT. The whole variable domain, remainder taken from reference TRBV19 and TRBJ2-2, is DGGITQSPKYLFRKEGQNVTLSCEQNLNHDAMYWYRQDPGQGLRLIYYSQIVNDFQKGDIAEGYSVSREKKESFPLTVTSAQKNPTAFYLCASSRGRPGELFFGEGSRLTVL.

The chain uses TRBV6-5 and TRBJ2-7, with 16 nucleotides matching TRBD2. V was clipped by 6 bases and J by 4 bases; unmatched bases: 3. The CDR3 consists of 15 residues. In germline, CDR1 is MNHEY, CDR2 SVGAGI. The CDR3: CASSVGLAGGYEQYF. DNA for the CDR3: TGTGCCAGCAGCGTGGGACTAGCGGGGGGGTACGAGCAGTACTTC.

This clone was detected only once. The CDR3 region is CASSVGASGSGNEQFF. CDR3 in DNA: TGTGCCAGCAGCGTAGGGGCTAGCGGGAGCGGCAATGAGCAGTTCTTC. The gene calls are TRBV9 and TRBJ2-1, with 10 bases identical to TRBD2. Per germline, CDR1 SGDLS and CDR2 YYNGEE. V was clipped by 0 bases and J by 6 bases; unmatched bases: 6. The CDR3 extends over 16 amino acids.

The chain employs TRBV19 and TRBJ1-4; a weak D match, TRBD1 (5 bases). CDR1 LNHDA and CDR2 SQIVND come from the germline V gene (reference sequence). CDR3 length: 12 amino acids. V lost 5 bases, J lost 10 bases, and 11 bases lay in between. Here the CDR3 reads CASSATGAKLFF. CDR3 coding DNA: TGTGCCAGTAGTGCAACAGGAGCAAAACTGTTTTTT.

The chain links TRBV27 to TRBJ1-2; tentatively, D is TRBD1 (6 bases). The V end was cut by 2 bases, the J end by 3 bases, with 7 bases between. The CDR3 covers 13 residues. Per the germline V gene, CDR1 is MNHEY and CDR2 is SMNVEV (reference sequence). In nucleotides, the CDR3 is TGTGCCAGCAGTTTAGGACAGCACTATGGCTACACCTTC. Translated: CASSLGQHYGYTF.

This chain connects TRBV29-1 to TRBJ1-3; the D is unclear. V gave up 1 base and J gave up 4 bases, with 5 bases separating them. The CDR3 length is 12 residues. The germline gives CDR1 SQVTM, CDR2 ANQGSEA. The CDR3 DNA sequence: TGCAGCGTTGAAGTGGGGGGAAACACCATATATTTT. As protein: CSVEVGGNTIYF.

In nucleotides, the CDR3 is TGCAGCGTAGGAATCGGTAACAACTATGGCTACACCTTC. Translated: CSVGIGNNYGYTF. The V and J genes are TRBV29-1 and TRBJ1-2; D unresolved. CDR1 and CDR2 (germline): SQVTM, ANQGSEA. The CDR3 consists of 13 residues. The V end was cut by 6 bases, the J end by 2 bases, with 13 bases between. Looking up the rest from reference TRBV29-1 and TRBJ1-2 gives the full variable domain: SAVISQKPSRDICQRGTSLTIQCQVDSQVTMMFWYRQQPGQSLTLIATANQGSEATYESGFVIDKFPISRPNLTFSTLTVSNMSPEDSSIYLCSVGIGNNYGYTFGSGTRLTVV.

The V call is TRBV2, the J call TRBJ1-3; the D is unclear. Germline V CDR1 and CDR2: SNHLY, FYNNEI. The CDR3 totals 15 residues. V shed 1 base and J shed 0 bases, with 7 bases lying between them. CDR3: CASSEERPSGNTIYF. CDR3 nucleotides: TGTGCCAGCAGTGAAGAGAGGCCCTCTGGAAACACCATATATTTT.

This chain connects TRBV5-8 to TRBJ2-1; D unclear. V was pared by 4 bases and J by 3 bases, with 17 bases between. The CDR3 sequence is 16 residues long. Germline-derived CDR1 and CDR2 are SGHTS and YDEGEE. CDR3 DNA sequence: TGTGCCAGCAGCGTTCCAGCCAGATACAACTACAATGAGCAGTTCTTC. The encoded protein is CASSVPARYNYNEQFF. The variable domain in full, completed from reference TRBV5-8 and TRBJ2-1, reads EAGVTQSPTHLIKTRGQQATLRCSPISGHTSVYWYQQALGLGLQFLLWYDEGEERNRGNFPPRFSGRQFPNYSSELNVNALELEDSALYLCASSVPARYNYNEQFFGPGTRLTVL.

This chain uses TRBV12-2 with TRBJ1-5. TRBV12-2 counts as a pseudogene. This CDR3 has 16 amino acids. CDR3 coding DNA: TGTGCAAGTCGCTTAGCGCGGGGGCAGGTAAATCAGCCCCAGCATTTT. Its protein is CASRLARGQVNQPQHF.